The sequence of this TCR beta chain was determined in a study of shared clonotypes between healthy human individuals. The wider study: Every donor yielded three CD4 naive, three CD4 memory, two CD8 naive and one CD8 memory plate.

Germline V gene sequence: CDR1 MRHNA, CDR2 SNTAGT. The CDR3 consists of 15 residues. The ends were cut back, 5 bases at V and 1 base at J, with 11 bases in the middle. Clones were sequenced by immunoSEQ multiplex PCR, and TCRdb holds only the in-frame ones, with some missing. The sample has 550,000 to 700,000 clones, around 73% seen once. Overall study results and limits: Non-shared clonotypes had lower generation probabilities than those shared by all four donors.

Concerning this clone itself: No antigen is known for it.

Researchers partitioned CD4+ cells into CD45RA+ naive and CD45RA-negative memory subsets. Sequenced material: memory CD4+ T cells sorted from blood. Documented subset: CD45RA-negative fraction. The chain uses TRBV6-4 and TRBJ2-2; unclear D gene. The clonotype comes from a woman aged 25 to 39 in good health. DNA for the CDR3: TGTGCCAGCAGTCTACACGGATTGAACACCGGGGAGCTGTTTTTT. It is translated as CASSLHGLNTGELFF.